This T cell receptor (beta chain) was documented in a study of T cell repertoires in cytomegalovirus infection. Study details: Indications came from public TCR beta signatures; they pointed to CMV infection and to a matching HLA type.

Overall study results and limits: HLA-C-restricted CMV-specific TCR beta clonotypes were dominant in the ex vivo response. Cumulated frequencies of public TCR beta families served to identify carriers of CMV plus the relevant HLA.

Remarks on this clonotype: As yet, its antigen is unknown.

CDR1 SQVTM and CDR2 ANQGSEA come from the germline V gene. Trimming took 2 bases from V and 2 from J, leaving 9 bases between them. CDR3 length equals 13 residues. Via MiXCR, TCRdb re-called the reads, giving one row per CDR3 protein. The sample includes about 600,000 distinct CDR3 sequences, approximately 25% of them seen just once. This sequence originates from a human donor in good health (CMV status not recorded). Some clones in this sample may be carry-over from other donors' samples. The sequencing input was CD8+ T cells from PBMCs. The rearrangement joins TRBV29-1 to TRBJ1-2; no clear D. The CDR3 protein is CSVEPSDNYGYTF. DNA of the CDR3: TGCAGCGTTGAACCTAGCGACAACTATGGCTACACCTTC.